This is a list of T cell receptor beta chains from one sample in a study of response to subunit inactivated influenza vaccine. TCRdb itself ran the RT-PCR reads through MiXCR, one entry per CDR3 protein. The table shows 490,000 or so distinct CDR3 sequences, with 6% to 9% occurring only once. Source: PBMCs from blood, taken around 2 years after vaccination. Every receptor here comes from a man between 50 and 69 years old who received an inactivated influenza vaccine. CDR3s include the opening cysteine and the closing phenylalanine or tryptophan. The D gene is left open where the match is weak. Only part of the rows carry a size: once, few, many, or a class if the clone is expanded.

>-|TRBJ2-7|TRBV4-1|many
CASSQESRRQELYEQYF
TGCGCCAGCAGCCAAGAATCACGGCGACAGGAGCTCTACGAGCAGTACTTC
>-|TRBJ2-5|TRBV4-3|many
CASSQALGRGLETQYF
TGCGCCAGCAGCCAAGCTCTAGGCAGGGGATTAGAGACCCAGTACTTC
>-|TRBJ2-7|TRBV11-2|many
CASSLGSGTVSDEQYF
TGTGCCAGCAGCTTGGGGTCGGGGACGGTCTCGGACGAGCAGTACTTC
>-|TRBJ2-3|TRBV24-1|few
CATSDSARGNTQYF
TGTGCCACCAGTGATTCGGCCAGGGGAAATACGCAGTATTTT
>TRBD2|TRBJ2-1|TRBV20-1|-
CSAASGVYNEQFF
TGCAGTGCTGCTAGCGGGGTCTACAATGAGCAGTTCTTC
>-|TRBJ2-7|TRBV10-2|many
CASSEAGGRGSYEQYF
TGCGCCAGCAGTGAGGCCGGCGGCAGGGGTTCCTACGAGCAGTACTTC
>-|TRBJ2-3|TRBV2|-
CASSDPGITDTQYF
TGTGCCAGCAGTGACCCGGGGATCACAGATACGCAGTATTTT
>-|TRBJ1-3|TRBV30|-
CAWSVLLSGAGNTIYF
TGTGCCTGGAGTGTACTCTTGTCAGGGGCTGGAAACACCATATATTTT
>-|TRBJ2-5|TRBV28|many
CASSLASGPLETQYF
TGTGCCAGCAGTTTAGCCTCGGGACCATTAGAGACCCAGTACTTC
>TRBD2|TRBJ2-3|TRBV6-2/TRBV6-3|once
CASRRLAGGPGDTQYF
TGTGCCAGCAGACGACTAGCGGGAGGGCCTGGAGATACGCAGTATTTT
>-|TRBJ1-3|TRBV2|many
CASSEGGAVSGNTIYF
TGTGCCAGCAGTGAGGGTGGGGCAGTGTCTGGAAACACCATATATTTT
>TRBD2|TRBJ2-5|TRBV10-3|-
CAISEGLAGQETQYF
TGTGCCATCAGTGAGGGCCTAGCGGGGCAAGAGACCCAGTACTTC
>TRBD2|TRBJ2-2|TRBV24-1|-
CATSRGLAGDTGELFF
TGTGCCACCAGCCGAGGACTAGCGGGAGACACCGGGGAGCTGTTTTTT
>-|TRBJ2-2|TRBV11-2|-
CASSPAEGSNTGELFF
TGTGCCAGCAGCCCCGCCGAAGGCAGTAACACCGGGGAGCTGTTTTTT
>-|TRBJ1-5|TRBV18|few
CASSDLMGGNQPQHF
TGTGCCAGCTCCGATTTGATGGGGGGCAATCAGCCCCAGCATTTT
>TRBD1|TRBJ2-7|TRBV5-5|few
CASSLPGQGYREQYF
TGTGCCAGCAGCCTGCCGGGACAGGGGTATCGGGAGCAGTACTTC
>TRBD1|TRBJ2-3|TRBV5-1|-
CASSTGQNIPDTQYF
TGCGCCAGCAGCACGGGACAGAACATCCCCGATACGCAGTATTTT
>-|TRBJ1-3|TRBV7-2|medium-sized
CASRSGTDVSGNTIYF
TGTGCCAGCAGATCCGGGACTGACGTCTCTGGAAACACCATATATTTT
>-|TRBJ1-1|TRBV7-3|few
CASSLYRQGEAFF
TGTGCCAGCAGCTTATACAGGCAAGGCGAAGCTTTCTTT
>TRBD1|TRBJ2-5|TRBV6-1|many
CASRAGTGVHKKETQYF
TGTGCCAGCAGGGCCGGGACAGGGGTCCACAAGAAAGAGACCCAGTACTTC
>-|TRBJ1-1|TRBV6-5|many
CASSYRTRTANTEAFF
TGTGCCAGCAGTTACCGTACTCGGACGGCGAACACTGAAGCTTTCTTT
>-|TRBJ2-7|TRBV4-3|-
CASSQGVEYEQYF
TGCGCCAGCAGCCAAGGAGTGGAGTACGAGCAGTACTTC
>-|TRBJ2-1|TRBV7-6|-
CASSLGILRRDGGEQFF
TGTGCCAGCAGCTTAGGAATACTACGTCGAGACGGAGGTGAGCAGTTCTTC
>-|TRBJ2-7|TRBV10-3|few
CATRDSTLWEQYF
TGTGCCACCAGAGACAGTACTCTTTGGGAGCAGTACTTC
>-|TRBJ2-7|TRBV3-1|few
CASSQSLRGAREQYF
TGTGCCAGCAGCCAAAGCCTCCGGGGGGCACGGGAGCAGTACTTC
>-|TRBJ2-5|TRBV20-1|-
CSAALETQETQYF
TGCAGTGCTGCCCTCGAGACCCAAGAGACCCAGTACTTC
>TRBD1|TRBJ2-2|TRBV6-2/TRBV6-3|few
CASSYSDRVTGELFF
TGTGCCAGCAGTTACTCCGACAGGGTCACCGGGGAGCTGTTTTTT
>TRBD2|TRBJ2-2|TRBV29-1|-
CSVLNGTNGELFF
TGCAGCGTTTTAAATGGGACTAACGGGGAGCTGTTTTTT